Listed below are T cell receptor beta chains from one sample, sequenced in a study of CD8+ T cells in alopecia areata. Data came from immunoSEQ multiplex PCR; TCRdb stores just in-frame clones and leaves some out. This sample has some 150,000 clones, with approximately 59% found just once. Sequenced material: CD4+ T cells sorted from blood, taken at approximately week 56, from a patient treated with tofacitinib. Receptors originate from a human donor with alopecia areata. CDR3s include the opening cysteine and the closing phenylalanine or tryptophan. The order of the fields is CDR3 length, clone size, D gene, J gene, V gene, CDR3 DNA, CDR3 protein. D genes are given only for firm matches. Only some rows state a clone size, as once, few, many or a class for expanded clones.

length: 18; size: NA; D: TRBD1; J: TRBJ2-6; V: TRBV9; DNA: TGTGCCAGCAGCCCGCGGACAGGGGTTCCCTCTGGGGCCAACGTCCTGACTTTC; CDR3: CASSPRTGVPSGANVLTF
length: 14; size: NA; D: NA; J: TRBJ2-3; V: TRBV5-1; DNA: TGCGCCAGCAGCCCCGATACTAGCACAGATACGCAGTATTTT; CDR3: CASSPDTSTDTQYF
length: 13; size: NA; D: TRBD1; J: TRBJ2-7; V: TRBV30; DNA: TGTGCCTGGAGTGGGACAGGGTACTACGAGCAGTACTTC; CDR3: CAWSGTGYYEQYF
length: 11; size: NA; D: NA; J: TRBJ1-2; V: TRBV30; DNA: TGTGCCTGGAGTGTACAGGGCGGCTACACCTTC; CDR3: CAWSVQGGYTF
length: 15; size: NA; D: NA; J: TRBJ2-7; V: TRBV5-1; DNA: TGCGCCAGCAGCTTGAGTAACGGGGGCTCCTACGAGCAGTACTTC; CDR3: CASSLSNGGSYEQYF
length: 15; size: NA; D: NA; J: TRBJ2-3; V: TRBV19; DNA: TGTGCCAGTAGTACTGGGGCTGGGGGCACAGATACGCAGTATTTT; CDR3: CASSTGAGGTDTQYF
length: 12; size: few; D: NA; J: TRBJ2-3; V: TRBV6-6; DNA: TGTGCCAGCAGTTACGAGGTGGATACGCAGTATTTT; CDR3: CASSYEVDTQYF
length: 15; size: NA; D: NA; J: TRBJ2-5; V: TRBV9; DNA: TGTGCCAGCAGCCCCCAGGTGGGCGCTGGGGAGACCCAGTACTTC; CDR3: CASSPQVGAGETQYF
length: 14; size: few; D: NA; J: TRBJ2-1; V: TRBV29-1; DNA: TGCAGCGTTGAAGGTCGGCAGTACTACAATGAGCAGTTCTTC; CDR3: CSVEGRQYYNEQFF
length: 14; size: NA; D: TRBD2; J: TRBJ2-5; V: TRBV2; DNA: TGTGCCAGCAAACCCGCGGGGGTCCAAGAGACCCAGTACTTC; CDR3: CASKPAGVQETQYF
length: 11; size: once; D: NA; J: TRBJ1-1; V: TRBV20-1; DNA: TGCAGTGCTTTAGTGGTTCCTGAAGCTTTCTTT; CDR3: CSALVVPEAFF
length: 10; size: NA; D: NA; J: TRBJ1-2; V: TRBV30; DNA: TGTGCCGTTAATATCGGGGGCTACACCTTC; CDR3: CAVNIGGYTF
length: 15; size: few; D: NA; J: TRBJ2-2; V: TRBV5-1; DNA: TGCGCCAGCAGCTTGATCTTGAAGAACACCGGGGAGCTGTTTTTT; CDR3: CASSLILKNTGELFF
length: 12; size: NA; D: NA; J: TRBJ1-3; V: TRBV29-1; DNA: TGCAGCGTTTCGTGGTCTGGAAACACCATATATTTT; CDR3: CSVSWSGNTIYF
length: 14; size: NA; D: NA; J: TRBJ2-2; V: TRBV9; DNA: TGTGCCAGCAGGGGTACTACGGGCACCGGGGAGCTGTTTTTT; CDR3: CASRGTTGTGELFF
length: 13; size: few; D: NA; J: TRBJ1-2; V: TRBV14; DNA: TGTGCCAGCAGCCAAGGACAGAACTATGGCTACACCTTC; CDR3: CASSQGQNYGYTF
length: 15; size: NA; D: NA; J: TRBJ1-3; V: TRBV7-2; DNA: TGTGCCAGCAGCCCGGAGAAATTCTCTGGAAACACCATATATTTT; CDR3: CASSPEKFSGNTIYF
length: 13; size: NA; D: NA; J: TRBJ2-7; V: TRBV11-3; DNA: TGTGCCAGCAGCTCAGTATCATCAGGAGAGCAGTACTTC; CDR3: CASSSVSSGEQYF
length: 16; size: NA; D: NA; J: TRBJ2-1; V: TRBV18; DNA: TGTGCCAGCTCACCACAGCAGGGGCGAAACTTCAATGAGCAGTTCTTC; CDR3: CASSPQQGRNFNEQFF
length: 16; size: NA; D: NA; J: TRBJ2-7; V: TRBV29-1; DNA: TGCAGCGTTGAAGATCATCGTTCCTCGAGAGCTCGCGAGCAGTACTTC; CDR3: CSVEDHRSSRAREQYF
length: 14; size: NA; D: NA; J: TRBJ2-7; V: TRBV15; DNA: TGTGCCACCAGCAGAGGCGACGCCTCCTACGAGCAGTACTTC; CDR3: CATSRGDASYEQYF
length: 14; size: NA; D: NA; J: TRBJ2-5; V: TRBV6-5; DNA: TGTGCCAGCATGGACCCAGGGGTATCAGAGACCCAGTACTTC; CDR3: CASMDPGVSETQYF
length: 13; size: NA; D: TRBD1; J: TRBJ2-2; V: TRBV30; DNA: TGTGCCACAGGGACAGGGGGCACCGGGGAGCTGTTTTTT; CDR3: CATGTGGTGELFF
length: 14; size: NA; D: NA; J: TRBJ2-3; V: TRBV4-2; DNA: TGTGCCAGCAGCCAAGATCATGGGGTAGATACGCAGTATTTT; CDR3: CASSQDHGVDTQYF
length: 13; size: NA; D: NA; J: TRBJ1-1; V: TRBV9; DNA: TGTGCCAGCAGCCCACGTCCGAACACTGAAGCTTTCTTT; CDR3: CASSPRPNTEAFF
length: 17; size: once; D: NA; J: TRBJ2-2; V: TRBV2; DNA: TGTGCCAGCAGTGAAGCGAGGACGGGGGCGAACACCGGGGAGCTGTTTTTT; CDR3: CASSEARTGANTGELFF
length: 14; size: NA; D: NA; J: TRBJ2-3; V: TRBV6-5; DNA: TGTGCCAGCAGTATCGAGGGAAGGACAGATACGCAGTATTTT; CDR3: CASSIEGRTDTQYF
length: 15; size: few; D: NA; J: TRBJ1-1; V: TRBV19; DNA: TGTGCCAGTACCCCGCTAGCAGGGGAGGGCACTGAAGCTTTCTTT; CDR3: CASTPLAGEGTEAFF
length: 15; size: NA; D: NA; J: TRBJ2-3; V: TRBV2; DNA: TGTGCCAGCAGCCGGCAGGGGACGTTCACAGATACGCAGTATTTT; CDR3: CASSRQGTFTDTQYF
length: 14; size: once; D: TRBD1; J: TRBJ1-6; V: TRBV5-1; DNA: TGCGCCAGCAGCTCCGGGACAGACGGTTCACCCCTCCACTTT; CDR3: CASSSGTDGSPLHF
length: 16; size: NA; D: NA; J: TRBJ1-2; V: TRBV19; DNA: TGTGCCAGTAGTACCTCACCGGGAGTGCTGAACTATGGCTACACCTTC; CDR3: CASSTSPGVLNYGYTF
length: 14; size: NA; D: NA; J: TRBJ2-3; V: TRBV15; DNA: TGTGCCACCAGCAGAGCCCCCGACACAGATACGCAGTATTTT; CDR3: CATSRAPDTDTQYF
length: 14; size: NA; D: NA; J: TRBJ1-6; V: TRBV25-1; DNA: TGTGCCAGCAGTGGGGCCACGTCTCGTTTTACCCTCCACTTT; CDR3: CASSGATSRFTLHF
length: 15; size: NA; D: NA; J: TRBJ1-4; V: TRBV7-9; DNA: TGTGCCAGCAGCCCAGGCGATGGAACTAATGAAAAACTGTTTTTT; CDR3: CASSPGDGTNEKLFF
length: 15; size: NA; D: NA; J: TRBJ1-1; V: TRBV27; DNA: TGTGCCAGCAGTGCCTTGGAGGGACTCAACACTGAAGCTTTCTTT; CDR3: CASSALEGLNTEAFF
length: 15; size: once; D: TRBD1; J: TRBJ1-5; V: TRBV4-1; DNA: TGCGCCAGCAGCCAGACCGGGACAGGGGGGCAGCCCCAGCATTTT; CDR3: CASSQTGTGGQPQHF
length: 16; size: few; D: TRBD2; J: TRBJ2-3; V: TRBV11-2; DNA: TGTGCCAGCAGCCTACCGGGACTAGCGGGGAGGGATACGCAGTATTTT; CDR3: CASSLPGLAGRDTQYF
length: 14; size: NA; D: NA; J: TRBJ2-7; V: TRBV6-5; DNA: TGTGCCAGCAGTGGGACTTCAAGCTCCTACGAGCAGTACTTC; CDR3: CASSGTSSSYEQYF
length: 16; size: NA; D: NA; J: TRBJ1-1; V: TRBV23-1; DNA: TGCGCCAGCAGTCAACCACAGTTACGCTTGAACACTGAAGCTTTCTTT; CDR3: CASSQPQLRLNTEAFF
length: 11; size: NA; D: NA; J: TRBJ2-1; V: TRBV10-1; DNA: TGCGCCAGCAGTGAGTCGGCTGGGCAGTTCTTC; CDR3: CASSESAGQFF
length: 14; size: NA; D: NA; J: TRBJ1-1; V: TRBV7-2; DNA: TGTGCCAGCAGCGCCACAGGCGGAAGGGGTGAAGCTTTCTTT; CDR3: CASSATGGRGEAFF